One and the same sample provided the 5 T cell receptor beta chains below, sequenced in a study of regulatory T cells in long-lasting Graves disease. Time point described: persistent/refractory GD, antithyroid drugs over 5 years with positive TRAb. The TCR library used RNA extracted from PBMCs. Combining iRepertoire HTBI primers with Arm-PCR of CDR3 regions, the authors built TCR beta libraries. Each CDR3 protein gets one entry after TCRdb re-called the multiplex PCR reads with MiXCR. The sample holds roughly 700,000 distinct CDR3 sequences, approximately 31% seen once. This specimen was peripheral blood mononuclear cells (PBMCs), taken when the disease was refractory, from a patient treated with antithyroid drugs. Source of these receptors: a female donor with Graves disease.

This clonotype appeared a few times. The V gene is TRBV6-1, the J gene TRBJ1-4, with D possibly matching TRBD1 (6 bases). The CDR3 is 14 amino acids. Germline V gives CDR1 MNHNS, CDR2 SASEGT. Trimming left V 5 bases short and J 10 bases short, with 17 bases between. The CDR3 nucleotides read TGTGCCAGCAGTCCACAGGGTGGGGCGGCAAAACTGTTTTTT. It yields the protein CASSPQGGAAKLFF.

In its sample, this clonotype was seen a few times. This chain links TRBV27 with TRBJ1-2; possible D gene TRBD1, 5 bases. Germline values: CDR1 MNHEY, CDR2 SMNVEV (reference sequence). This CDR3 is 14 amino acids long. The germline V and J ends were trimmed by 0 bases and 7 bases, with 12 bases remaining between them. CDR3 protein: CASSLSVRAVGYTF. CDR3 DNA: TGTGCCAGCAGTTTATCGGTCAGGGCTGTTGGCTACACCTTC.

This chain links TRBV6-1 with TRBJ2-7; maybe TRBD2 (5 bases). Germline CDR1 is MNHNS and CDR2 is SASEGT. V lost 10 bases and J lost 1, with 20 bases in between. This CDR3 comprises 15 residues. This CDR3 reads CATRGSFANSYEQYF. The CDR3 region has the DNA TGTGCCACCCGAGGGTCTTTCGCTAATTCCTACGAGCAGTACTTC.

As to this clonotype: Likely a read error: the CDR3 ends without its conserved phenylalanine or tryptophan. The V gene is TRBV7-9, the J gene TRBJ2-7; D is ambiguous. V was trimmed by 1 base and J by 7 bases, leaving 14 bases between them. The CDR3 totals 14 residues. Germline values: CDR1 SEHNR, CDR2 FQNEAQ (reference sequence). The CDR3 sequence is CASSLGAGSTEQYL. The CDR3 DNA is TGTGCCAGCAGCTTAGGGGCAGGCAGCACGGAGCAGTACCTC.

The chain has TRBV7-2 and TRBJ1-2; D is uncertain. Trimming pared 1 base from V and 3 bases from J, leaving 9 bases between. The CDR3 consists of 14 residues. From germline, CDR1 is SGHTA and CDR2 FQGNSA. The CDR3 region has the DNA TGTGCCAGCAGCTTAGTTTATATGGACTATGGCTACACCTTC. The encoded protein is CASSLVYMDYGYTF.